This TCR beta chain was sequenced for a study of OX40 agonist ivuxolimab in advanced cancers. The study, taken as a whole, reports: Compared with CD4+, CD8+ T cells on average had more expanded clones. Low normalized clonal expansion also occurred in some nonresponding patients.

With regard to this clone: Its target is unknown.

Assay: immunoSEQ multiplex PCR; the TCRdb copy retains only in-frame clones and omits some. The repertoire holds 84,000 or so clones, with approximately 80% as singletons. The sequencing here drew on CD4+ or CD8+ T cells sorted from blood, taken in a trial of the OX40 agonist ivuxolimab. The source of this sequence is an adult with an advanced solid tumor such as melanoma, head and neck, liver or kidney cancer.

The CDR3 coding sequence is TGTGCCAGCAGCTTAGGGACGGGCAGTAGCACAGATACGCAGTATTTT. It codes for CASSLGTGSSTDTQYF. J is TRBJ2-3 and V is TRBV11-2; D remains ambiguous. The CDR3 extends over 16 amino acids. V lost 1 base and J 0 bases, leaving 11 bases between the germline ends. The germline V gene encodes CDR1 SGHAT and CDR2 FQNNGV.